Listed below are T cell receptor beta chains from one sample, sequenced in a study of blood T cells in healthy people across ages. TCRdb re-analysed the 5' RACE reads in MiXCR, keeping a single row per CDR3 protein. Found here are approximately 1.5 million distinct CDR3 sequences, 30% to 40% of them singletons; the top ten hold over 9%. The source material was blood. These receptor sequences come from a woman in her twenties or thirties in good health. CDR3s include the opening cysteine and the closing phenylalanine or tryptophan. The D gene is left open where the match is weak. Clone size, where shown, is once, few, many, or a class for clones that have expanded.

V gene	J gene	clone size	D gene	CDR3 protein	CDR3 DNA
TRBV25-1	TRBJ2-7	-	-	CASRDTARSYEQYF	TGTGCCAGCAGAGACACGGCTAGGTCCTACGAGCAGTACTTC
TRBV9	TRBJ2-1	-	TRBD2	CASSVGLAGAFNEQFF	TGTGCCAGCAGCGTAGGACTAGCGGGAGCATTTAATGAGCAGTTCTTC
TRBV7-2	TRBJ1-2	-	-	CASGTTVVHGYTF	TGTGCCAGCGGCACAACAGTAGTACATGGCTACACCTTC
TRBV5-1	TRBJ2-5	-	-	CASTPGLYQEAQYF	TGCGCCAGCACCCCTGGGTTGTACCAAGAGGCCCAGTACTTC
TRBV9	TRBJ2-7	many	TRBD1	CASSFGQGPSYEQYF	TGTGCCAGCAGCTTCGGACAGGGGCCCTCCTACGAGCAGTACTTC
TRBV20-1	TRBJ1-2	-	-	CSAREPDSFNYGYTF	TGCAGTGCTAGAGAGCCAGACAGTTTTAACTATGGCTACACCTTC
TRBV27	TRBJ2-2	-	-	CASSTRHLSNTGELFF	TGTGCCAGCAGTACGCGACACCTCTCGAACACCGGGGAGCTGTTTTTT
TRBV7-6	TRBJ2-1	many	TRBD2	CASSPSLAGAVNEQFF	TGTGCCAGCAGCCCTTCCCTAGCGGGAGCTGTCAATGAGCAGTTCTTC
TRBV7-7	TRBJ2-1	many	-	CASSLSPNNEQFF	TGTGCCAGCAGCTTGTCACCCAACAATGAGCAGTTCTTC
TRBV7-2	TRBJ2-7	-	-	CASSLGAEGIHEQYF	TGTGCCAGCAGCTTAGGGGCTGAGGGGATCCACGAGCAGTACTTC
TRBV20-1	TRBJ2-3	-	-	CSANSIQGRTDTQYF	TGCAGTGCTAACTCAATACAGGGTCGCACAGATACGCAGTATTTT
TRBV3-1	TRBJ1-2	-	-	CASSPTYVFGYTF	TGTGCCAGCAGCCCCACGTACGTGTTTGGCTACACCTTC
TRBV4-2	TRBJ2-1	few	TRBD2	CASSQNRLAGAYNEQFF	TGTGCCAGCAGCCAAAATCGCCTAGCGGGGGCTTACAATGAGCAGTTCTTC
TRBV5-6	TRBJ2-4	-	-	CTSSLSGPNIQYF	TGTACCAGCAGCTTATCAGGCCCTAACATTCAGTACTTC
TRBV27	TRBJ1-5	-	-	CASSITGSNYQPQHF	TGTGCCAGCAGTATAACAGGGTCGAATTACCAGCCCCAGCATTTT
TRBV13	TRBJ1-6	few	-	CASSLTGQLNSPLHF	TGTGCCAGCAGCTTAACTGGACAGCTTAATTCACCCCTCCACTTT
TRBV4-1	TRBJ1-5	-	-	CASSQVAVNQPQHF	TGCGCCAGCAGCCAAGTGGCAGTCAATCAGCCCCAGCATTTT
TRBV3-1	TRBJ2-3	-	TRBD2	CASSLSGNTQYF	TGTGCCAGCAGTCTCAGCGGGAATACGCAGTATTTT
TRBV28	TRBJ2-1	-	TRBD1	CASSSRDRGNEQFF	TGTGCCAGCAGTTCCCGGGACAGAGGAAATGAGCAGTTCTTC
TRBV20-1	TRBJ2-7	once	-	CSARQVGAFFGYEQYF	TGCAGTGCTAGACAGGTGGGGGCCTTTTTTGGATACGAGCAGTACTTC
TRBV27	TRBJ2-1	-	-	CASRPSYNEQFF	TGTGCCAGTAGGCCCTCCTACAATGAGCAGTTCTTC
TRBV2	TRBJ1-1	few	-	CASLGATEAFF	TGTGCCAGCCTAGGAGCCACTGAAGCTTTCTTT
TRBV5-1	TRBJ2-5	few	-	CASSYRPDQETQYF	TGCGCCAGCAGCTATAGACCGGATCAGGAGACCCAGTACTTC
TRBV5-5	TRBJ2-5	few	TRBD1	CASVQGAREETQYF	TGTGCCAGCGTACAGGGGGCTCGGGAAGAGACCCAGTACTTC
TRBV11-1	TRBJ2-3	-	TRBD1	CASSYRDRGNTDTQYF	TGTGCCAGCAGCTACCGGGACAGGGGTAACACAGATACGCAGTATTTT
TRBV15	TRBJ2-7	-	TRBD2	CATSRDIASGSGYEQYF	TGTGCCACCAGCAGAGATATCGCTAGCGGGAGTGGCTACGAGCAGTACTTC
TRBV30	TRBJ2-5	-	-	CAWSVTSYQETQYF	TGTGCCTGGAGTGTTACGTCTTACCAAGAGACCCAGTACTTC
TRBV6-6	TRBJ2-7	-	-	CASSRGLFEQYF	TGTGCCAGCAGTCGGGGATTGTTCGAGCAGTACTTC
TRBV20-1	TRBJ1-1	-	TRBD1	CSARPDRTLLNTEAFF	TGCAGTGCTAGACCGGACAGGACCCTCTTGAACACTGAAGCTTTCTTT
TRBV11-2	TRBJ2-3	few	-	CASSTTGRIGTDTQYF	TGTGCCAGCAGCACGACAGGGAGGATTGGCACAGATACGCAGTATTTT
TRBV28	TRBJ1-2	-	-	CAGSLGSGGDGYTF	TGTGCCGGCAGTTTAGGATCCGGGGGAGATGGCTACACCTTC
TRBV15	TRBJ2-4	few	-	CATSRGGPGYATIQQYF	TGTGCCACCAGCAGAGGCGGTCCCGGGTACGCTACTATACAGCAGTACTTC
TRBV2	TRBJ1-2	many	-	CASSESVGSYGYTF	TGTGCCAGCAGTGAAAGTGTGGGCAGCTATGGCTACACCTTC
TRBV7-9	TRBJ2-1	few	TRBD1	CASSRQTGTGSYNEQFF	TGTGCCAGCAGCCGCCAAACCGGGACAGGGTCCTACAATGAGCAGTTCTTC
TRBV28	TRBJ2-5	-	TRBD2	CASSLGRAGLETQYF	TGTGCCAGCAGTTTGGGGAGGGCAGGGCTAGAGACCCAGTACTTC
TRBV5-1	TRBJ2-5	-	-	CASSLGYTDQETQYF	TGCGCCAGCAGCTTGGGGTATACAGACCAAGAGACCCAGTACTTC
TRBV27	TRBJ2-7	few	TRBD1	CASSLKAGGVHEQYF	TGTGCCAGCAGTTTAAAGGCAGGGGGCGTCCACGAGCAGTACTTC
TRBV7-9	TRBJ2-6	few	-	CASSLYGTGANVLTF	TGTGCCAGCAGCTTATACGGGACTGGGGCCAACGTCCTGACTTTC
TRBV20-1	TRBJ1-5	-	TRBD1	CSARNLDRVHQPQHF	TGCAGTGCTAGAAATCTCGACAGGGTTCATCAGCCCCAGCATTTT
TRBV29-1	TRBJ2-7	many	-	CSVMEGTYEQYF	TGCAGCGTTATGGAAGGAACCTACGAGCAGTACTTC
TRBV10-3	TRBJ1-4	-	TRBD1	CAIRPGQGPIKGATNEKLFF	TGTGCCATCAGGCCGGGACAGGGACCTATCAAGGGGGCAACTAATGAAAAACTGTTTTTT
TRBV4-2	TRBJ1-5	-	-	CASSPGGGDDNQPQHF	TGTGCCAGCAGCCCAGGAGGGGGGGATGACAATCAGCCCCAGCATTTT
TRBV10-3	TRBJ2-1	-	-	CAISEQTPREQFF	TGTGCCATCAGTGAGCAAACCCCCAGGGAGCAGTTCTTC
TRBV29-1	TRBJ2-5	-	TRBD2	CSVKLLAGGRETQYF	TGCAGCGTTAAACTCCTAGCGGGGGGCCGAGAGACCCAGTACTTC
TRBV6-5	TRBJ2-1	-	TRBD2	CASSPLSGRDYNEQFF	TGTGCCAGCAGTCCTCTGAGCGGGAGAGACTACAATGAGCAGTTCTTC
TRBV7-8	TRBJ2-1	-	TRBD1	CASSSRDSYYNEQFF	TGTGCCAGCAGCTCCCGGGACAGCTACTACAATGAACAGTTCTTC
TRBV28	TRBJ2-3	-	TRBD2	CASSSPLATSTDTQYF	TGTGCCAGCAGTTCACCACTAGCGACTAGCACAGATACGCAGTATTTT
TRBV6-1	TRBJ2-1	many	-	CAISGPKRGNEQFF	TGTGCCATCTCGGGGCCCAAAAGGGGCAATGAGCAGTTCTTC
TRBV10-3	TRBJ2-1	few	-	CAISEGGISMGNEQFF	TGTGCCATCAGTGAGGGCGGAATATCTATGGGCAATGAGCAGTTCTTC
TRBV7-9	TRBJ1-1	-	-	CASSLVLGRGEYANTEAFF	TGTGCCAGCAGCTTAGTGCTCGGCAGAGGGGAATATGCGAACACTGAAGCTTTCTTT
TRBV4-1	TRBJ1-5	-	-	CASSPPGGGVQPQHF	TGCGCCAGCAGCCCCCCTGGGGGGGGCGTCCAGCCCCAGCATTTT
TRBV9	TRBJ2-7	few	-	CASSVGVEQYF	TGTGCCAGCAGCGTAGGGGTCGAGCAGTACTTC
TRBV25-1	TRBJ1-5	-	-	CASPWGAESNQPQHF	TGTGCCAGCCCTTGGGGGGCGGAAAGCAATCAGCCCCAGCATTTT
TRBV29-1	TRBJ2-7	once	TRBD1	CSVGDRFLCYEQYF	TGCAGCGTTGGGGACAGATTCTTATGCTACGAGCAGTACTTC